A selection of T cell receptor beta chains follows, all from one sample in a study of T cells after yellow fever vaccination. TCRdb called the 5' RACE reads again in MiXCR, with one record for every CDR3 protein. Of 450,000 to 550,000 distinct CDR3 sequences in the sample, 15% to 20% were seen once. The sample in question was PBMCs, obtained 15 days after the yellow fever booster vaccination. The source of these receptors is a man younger than 45 who received the YFV17D yellow fever vaccine. The CDR3 runs from the conserved cysteine through the conserved F or W. The D gene is left open where the match is weak. Part of the rows lack a size; the others show once, few, many or a class for expanded clones.

NA	NA	TRBV7-2	TRBJ2-5	TGTGCCAGCAGTTTCCAGGCAGGAGTCCAAGAGACCCAGTACTTC	CASSFQAGVQETQYF
NA	TRBD2	TRBV19	TRBJ2-1	TGTGCCAGTACTGATAGCGGGAGGGCCGCCTACAATGAGCAGTTCTTC	CASTDSGRAAYNEQFF
NA	NA	TRBV10-2	TRBJ2-3	TGCGCCAGCATCAGAGCGGATGATTCGTCAGATACGCAGTATTTT	CASIRADDSSDTQYF
NA	NA	TRBV6-5	TRBJ1-2	TGTGCCAGCAGTTACCGGTCAACCGGTACTGGCTACACCTTC	CASSYRSTGTGYTF
NA	TRBD2	TRBV4-1	TRBJ2-2	TGCGCCAGCAGCCAAGACCCCGGGACTAGCACCGGGGAGCTGTTTTTT	CASSQDPGTSTGELFF
NA	TRBD1	TRBV29-1	TRBJ1-2	TGCAGCGTGAGAGCGGGACAGGGCTTGAAGGGCTACACCTTC	CSVRAGQGLKGYTF
NA	NA	TRBV6-2/TRBV6-3	TRBJ2-2	TGTGCCAGCAGCACCCGGGACGGGGAGCTGTTTTTT	CASSTRDGELFF
few	TRBD1	TRBV10-3	TRBJ2-7	TGTGCCATCAGTGAGTCGGGACAGGGGTTCTACGAGCAGTACTTC	CAISESGQGFYEQYF
few	TRBD1	TRBV7-2	TRBJ2-4	TGTGCCAGCGCAAACAGGGGGGAAAAAAACATTCAGTACTTC	CASANRGEKNIQYF
NA	TRBD2	TRBV20-1	TRBJ2-1	TGCAGTGCTTTAAGCGGGATTGGGTACAATGAGCAGTTCTTC	CSALSGIGYNEQFF
NA	NA	TRBV9	TRBJ2-1	TGTGCCACCGGGACCAACTCCAATGAGCAGTTCTTC	CATGTNSNEQFF
NA	TRBD2	TRBV11-2	TRBJ2-2	TGTGCCAGTACCAGGTCGGGGGGCACCGGGGAGCTGTTTTTT	CASTRSGGTGELFF
NA	NA	TRBV20-1	TRBJ2-5	TGCAGTGCCGTAACAATACCGTACCAAGAGACCCAGTACTTC	CSAVTIPYQETQYF
few	NA	TRBV27	TRBJ1-2	TGTGCCAGTAAAAAGCGGGCCCGAGAGAGCTACACCTTC	CASKKRARESYTF
NA	NA	TRBV4-3	TRBJ2-2	TGCGCCAGCAGCCAAGTGCCGGGGATCACCGGGGAGCTGTTTTTT	CASSQVPGITGELFF
NA	NA	TRBV12-3/TRBV12-4	TRBJ1-5	TGTGCCAGCCAACCGGGGTACAATCAGCCCCAGCATTTT	CASQPGYNQPQHF
few	TRBD2	TRBV5-1	TRBJ2-1	TGCGCCAGCAGCTTGGGGGGCGGGAGTAGCAATGAGCAGTTCTTC	CASSLGGGSSNEQFF
once	TRBD1	TRBV7-9	TRBJ2-5	TGTGCCGTCGGGACAGGGCTAAGTGAGACCCAGTACTTC	CAVGTGLSETQYF
few	TRBD2	TRBV12-3/TRBV12-4	TRBJ2-2	TGTGCCAGCAGTCCCGGACTAGCGGGAGTTCCCGGGGAGCTGTTTTTT	CASSPGLAGVPGELFF
NA	TRBD2	TRBV6-1	TRBJ2-2	TGTGCCAGCAGTCCAAGGACTAGGTCTGCCACCGGGGAGCTGTTTTTT	CASSPRTRSATGELFF
NA	NA	TRBV6-1	TRBJ1-4	TGTGCCAGCAGTCTAGACGTAGGGACGCGGCCTGAAAAACTGTTTTTT	CASSLDVGTRPEKLFF
NA	NA	TRBV18	TRBJ2-5	TGTGCCAGCTCTCCCAGACTAGGCCGCCAAGAGACCCAGTACTTC	CASSPRLGRQETQYF
NA	NA	TRBV12-5	TRBJ1-1	TGTGCTAGTGGCCCCGGATATAACACTGAAGCTTTCTTT	CASGPGYNTEAFF
many	NA	TRBV12-3/TRBV12-4	TRBJ2-3	TGTGCCAGCAGTTTATCCCCGACCCCCAGGGGCACAGATACGCAGTATTTT	CASSLSPTPRGTDTQYF
many	NA	TRBV7-2	TRBJ2-5	TGTGCCAGCAGCTTAGGGGGGGCCCAAGAGACCCAGTACTTC	CASSLGGAQETQYF
NA	NA	TRBV6-5	TRBJ2-5	TGTGCCAGCAGTTACCTAGGACAGCGAGAGACCCAGTACTTC	CASSYLGQRETQYF
few	NA	TRBV24-1	TRBJ2-3	TGTGCCACCGGGAGGGAGGGGGGCACAGATACGCAGTATTTT	CATGREGGTDTQYF
NA	TRBD2	TRBV11-2	TRBJ2-3	TGTGCCAGCAGCTTATATAGGCTAGCGGGTGGGAGGAACACAGATACGCAGTATTTT	CASSLYRLAGGRNTDTQYF
NA	NA	TRBV5-1	TRBJ2-7	TGCGCCAGCAGCTCAAGCGGAGCCCCCTACGAGCAGTACTTC	CASSSSGAPYEQYF
NA	NA	TRBV20-1	TRBJ2-1	TGCAGTGCTATTGGGGAGAATGAGCAGTTCTTC	CSAIGENEQFF